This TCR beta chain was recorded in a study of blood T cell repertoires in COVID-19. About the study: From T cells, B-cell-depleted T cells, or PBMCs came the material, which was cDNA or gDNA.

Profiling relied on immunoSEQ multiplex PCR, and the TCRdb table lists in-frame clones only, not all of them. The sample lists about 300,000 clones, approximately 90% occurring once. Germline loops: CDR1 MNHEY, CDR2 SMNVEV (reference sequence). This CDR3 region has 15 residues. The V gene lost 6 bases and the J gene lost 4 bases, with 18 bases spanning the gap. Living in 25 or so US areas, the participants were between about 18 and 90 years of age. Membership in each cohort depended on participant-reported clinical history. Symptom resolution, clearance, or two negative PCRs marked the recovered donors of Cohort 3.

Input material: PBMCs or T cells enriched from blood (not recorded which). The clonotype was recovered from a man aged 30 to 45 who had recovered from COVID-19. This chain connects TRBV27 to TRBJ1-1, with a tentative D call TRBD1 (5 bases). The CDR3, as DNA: TGTGCCAGCAGAAACAGGCCCTCGGGGGGCACTGAAGCTTTCTTT. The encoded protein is CASRNRPSGGTEAFF.